This T cell receptor (beta chain) was identified during a study of CD8+CD57+ T cells in acquired aplastic anemia. Unmatched junction bases numbered 3, after V lost 5 bases and J lost 4 bases. The germline V gene has CDR1 SGHKS and CDR2 YYEKEE (reference sequence). The CDR3 contains 13 residues. Genomic DNA served as template for TCR beta VDJ and CDR3 profiling. TCRdb recomputed calls from the reads with MiXCR, one row per CDR3 protein. Here the sample spans more than 250,000 distinct CDR3 sequences, roughly 82% being singletons. Sequencing was done on patients that had shown CD8+CD57+ cell expansion by flow cytometry.

J is TRBJ2-3 and V is TRBV5-5, with 8 nucleotides matching TRBD1. Sequences were obtained from sorted CD4+, CD8+, or CD8+CD57+ T cells (not recorded which) from PBMCs. The clonotype comes from a human donor with aplastic anemia. Written as DNA, the CDR3 is TGTGCCAGCAGTGTGGGACAGGCAGATACGCAGTATTTT. Translation: CASSVGQADTQYF.